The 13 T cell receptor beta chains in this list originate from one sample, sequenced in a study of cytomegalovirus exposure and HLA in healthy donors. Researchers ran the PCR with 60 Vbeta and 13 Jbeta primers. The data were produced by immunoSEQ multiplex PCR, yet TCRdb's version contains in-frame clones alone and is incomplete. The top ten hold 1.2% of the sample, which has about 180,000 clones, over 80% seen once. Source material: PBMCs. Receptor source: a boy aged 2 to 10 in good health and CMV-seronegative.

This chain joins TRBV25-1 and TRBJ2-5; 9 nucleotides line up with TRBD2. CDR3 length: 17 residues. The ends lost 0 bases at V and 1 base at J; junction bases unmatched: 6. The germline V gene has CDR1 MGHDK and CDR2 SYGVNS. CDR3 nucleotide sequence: TGTGCCAGCAGTGAATATCATATAGCGGGGGCCCAAGAGACCCAGTACTTC. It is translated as CASSEYHIAGAQETQYF.

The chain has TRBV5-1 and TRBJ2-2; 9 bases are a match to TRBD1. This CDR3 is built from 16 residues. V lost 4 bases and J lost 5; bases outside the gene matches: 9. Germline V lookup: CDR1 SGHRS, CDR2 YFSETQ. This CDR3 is CASSDAVQGATGELFF. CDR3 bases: TGCGCCAGCAGCGATGCCGTACAGGGGGCTACCGGGGAGCTGTTTTTT.

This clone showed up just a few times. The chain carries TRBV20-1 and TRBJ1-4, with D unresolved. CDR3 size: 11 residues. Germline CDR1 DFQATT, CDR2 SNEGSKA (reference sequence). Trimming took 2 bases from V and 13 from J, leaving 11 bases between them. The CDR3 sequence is CSARQVGGLFF. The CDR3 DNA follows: TGCAGTGCTAGACAGGTCGGTGGACTGTTTTTT.

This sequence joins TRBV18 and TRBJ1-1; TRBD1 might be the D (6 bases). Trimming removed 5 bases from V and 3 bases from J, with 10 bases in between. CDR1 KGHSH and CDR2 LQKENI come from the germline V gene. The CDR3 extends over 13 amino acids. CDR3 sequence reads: CASSKAGDTEAFF. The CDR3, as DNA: TGTGCCAGCTCAAAGGCAGGGGACACTGAAGCTTTCTTT.

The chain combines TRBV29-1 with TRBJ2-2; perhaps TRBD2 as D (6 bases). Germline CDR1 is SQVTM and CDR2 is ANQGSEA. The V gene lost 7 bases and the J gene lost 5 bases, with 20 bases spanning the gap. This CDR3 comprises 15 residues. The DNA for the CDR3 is TGCAGCGGGGCGGAGGGGAGGATTAGGACCGGGGAGCTGTTTTTT. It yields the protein CSGAEGRIRTGELFF.

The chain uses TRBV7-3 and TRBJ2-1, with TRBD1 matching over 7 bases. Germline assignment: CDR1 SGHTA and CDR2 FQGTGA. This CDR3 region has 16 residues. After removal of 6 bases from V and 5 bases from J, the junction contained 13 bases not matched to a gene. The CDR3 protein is CASSLRPGQSNNEQFF. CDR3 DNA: TGTGCCAGCAGTCTACGTCCGGGACAGAGTAACAATGAGCAGTTCTTC.

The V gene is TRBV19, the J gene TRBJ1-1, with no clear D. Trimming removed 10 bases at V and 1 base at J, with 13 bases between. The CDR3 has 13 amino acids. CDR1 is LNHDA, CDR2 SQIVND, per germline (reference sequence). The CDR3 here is CAIAAKPNTEAFF. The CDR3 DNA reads TGTGCCATTGCGGCGAAACCGAACACTGAAGCTTTCTTT.

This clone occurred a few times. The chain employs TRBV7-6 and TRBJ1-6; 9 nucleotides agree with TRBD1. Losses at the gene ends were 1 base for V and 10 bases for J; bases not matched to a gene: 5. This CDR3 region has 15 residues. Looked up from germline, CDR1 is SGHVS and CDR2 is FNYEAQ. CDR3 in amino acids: CASSLGTGEGSPLHF. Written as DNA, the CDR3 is TGTGCCAGCAGCTTAGGGACAGGGGAAGGATCACCCCTCCACTTT.

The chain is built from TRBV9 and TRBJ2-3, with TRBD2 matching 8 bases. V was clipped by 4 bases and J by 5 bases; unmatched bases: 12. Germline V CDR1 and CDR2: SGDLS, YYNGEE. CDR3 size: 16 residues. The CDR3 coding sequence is TGTGCCAGCAGCCCCCGAGCGGGGGAGATGAAAGATACGCAGTATTTT. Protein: CASSPRAGEMKDTQYF.

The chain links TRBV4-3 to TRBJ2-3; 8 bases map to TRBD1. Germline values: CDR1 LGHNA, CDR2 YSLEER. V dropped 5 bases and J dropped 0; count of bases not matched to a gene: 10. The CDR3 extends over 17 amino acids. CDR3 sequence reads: CASSVYAGTGSTDTQYF. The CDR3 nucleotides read TGCGCCAGCAGCGTATACGCCGGGACAGGTAGCACAGATACGCAGTATTTT.

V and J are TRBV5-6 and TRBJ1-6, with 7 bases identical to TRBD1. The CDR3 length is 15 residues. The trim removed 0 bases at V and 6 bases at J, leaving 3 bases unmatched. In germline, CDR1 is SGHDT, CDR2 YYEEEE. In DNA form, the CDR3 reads TGTGCCAGCAGCTTGGGAGAGGGGGCTAATTCACCCCTCCACTTT. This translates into CASSLGEGANSPLHF.

The CDR3 loop reads CASSVSVSGELFF. Written as DNA, the CDR3 is TGTGCCAGCAGCGTAAGCGTTTCCGGGGAGCTGTTTTTT. The chain joins TRBV9 to TRBJ2-2; D not resolved. Germline loops: CDR1 SGDLS, CDR2 YYNGEE. Trimming took off 1 base at V and 6 bases at J, with 7 bases between the two ends. CDR3 length: 13 residues. The full variable domain, in which reference TRBV9 and TRBJ2-2 provide the parts outside the CDR3, is DSGVTQTPKHLITATGQRVTLRCSPRSGDLSVYWYQQSLDQGLQFLIQYYNGEERAKGNILERFSAQQFPDLHSELNLSSLELGDSALYFCASSVSVSGELFFGEGSRLTVL.

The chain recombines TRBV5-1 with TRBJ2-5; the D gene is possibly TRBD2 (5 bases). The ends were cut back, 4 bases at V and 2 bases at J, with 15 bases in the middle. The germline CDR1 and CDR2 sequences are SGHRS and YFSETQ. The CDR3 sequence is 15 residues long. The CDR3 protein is CASSPRVGRQETQYF. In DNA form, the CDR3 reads TGCGCCAGCAGCCCGCGGGTAGGGCGGCAAGAGACCCAGTACTTC.